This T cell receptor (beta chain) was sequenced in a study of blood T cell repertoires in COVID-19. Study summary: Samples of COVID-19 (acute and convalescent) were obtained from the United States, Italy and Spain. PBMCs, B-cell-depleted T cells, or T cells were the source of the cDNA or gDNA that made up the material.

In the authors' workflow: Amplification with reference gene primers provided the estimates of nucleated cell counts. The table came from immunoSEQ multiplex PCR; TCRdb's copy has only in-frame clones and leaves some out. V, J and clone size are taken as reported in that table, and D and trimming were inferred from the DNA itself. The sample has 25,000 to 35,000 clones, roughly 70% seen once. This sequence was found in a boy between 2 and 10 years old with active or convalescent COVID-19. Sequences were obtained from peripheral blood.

The CDR3 loop is CASRQGSGYGYTF. The CDR3 DNA reads as TGTGCCAGCAGACAGGGGTCGGGCTATGGCTACACCTTC. The chain couples TRBV28 to TRBJ1-2, with 7 bases identical to TRBD1. Looked up from germline, CDR1 is MDHEN and CDR2 is SYDVKM. The CDR3 runs 13 residues. After removal of 6 bases from V and 4 bases from J, the junction contained 5 bases not matched to a gene.